This record covers a single T cell receptor (beta chain). Its cognate antigen is unknown. Clones were sequenced by immunoSEQ multiplex PCR, and TCRdb holds only the in-frame ones, with some missing. Here the sample spans about 140,000 clones, roughly 80% being singletons. The record originates from a study of cytotoxic CD8 clonotypes in ibrutinib-treated CLL. For the study at large: The patients, about a dozen relapsed/refractory and approximately 15 treatment-naive, included around 17 who were IGHV unmutated. Response samples came after a median around twelve months of treatment, range 6 to 36. Overall study results and limits: The clonality went up when patients responded to ibrutinib and dropped back toward baseline at progression. Clonotypes that were public were uncommon, and they contracted or stayed stable on treatment.

The CDR3 runs 14 residues. V lost 1 base, J lost 5 bases, and 9 bases lay in between. Germline CDR1 is SGHTA and CDR2 is FQGNSA. This TCR was recovered from a human donor with chronic lymphocytic leukemia. The sequencing used PBMCs, collected after 12 months of ibrutinib treatment. The V call is TRBV7-2, the J call TRBJ2-1; possibly TRBD1 or TRBD2 for D (5 bases each). CDR3 DNA: TGTGCCAGCAGCTTAGGATGGGGGAACAATGAGCAGTTCTTC. It specifies CASSLGWGNNEQFF.